Each of the 18 T cell receptor beta chains below was sequenced from the same sample in a study of T cell responses to AZD1222 COVID-19 vaccine. Here immunoSEQ multiplex PCR was the method, and the copy in TCRdb shows in-frame clones only, minus some. Among some 100,000 clones listed, roughly 91% were seen once. This material consisted of peripheral blood, taken on day 0 of AZD1222 vaccination. The receptors come from an adult in good health.

The genes are TRBV18 and TRBJ2-7, with a possible D match to TRBD2 (6 bases). Looked up from germline, CDR1 is KGHSH and CDR2 is LQKENI. There are 13 residues in the CDR3. Between the trimmed V and J ends, which lost 3 bases and 1 base, there was a span of 7 bases. CDR3 coding DNA: TGTGCCAGCTCACCCGGGACTTCCTACGAGCAGTACTTC. It encodes CASSPGTSYEQYF.

There are a few counts of this clone. The chain carries TRBV29-1 and TRBJ1-6, with D possibly TRBD1 on 5 matching bases. This CDR3 is 14 amino acids long. CDR1 is SQVTM, CDR2 ANQGSEA, per germline. The CDR3 DNA reads TGCACTCGACGGGGCAGCTCCTATAATTCACCCCTCCACTTT. As protein: CTRRGSSYNSPLHF.

The chain uses TRBV7-9 and TRBJ2-3; the match to TRBD2 covers 10 bases. The CDR3 spans 16 residues. With V trimmed by 5 bases and J by 2 bases, 7 bases remained unmatched. Germline V gives CDR1 SEHNR, CDR2 FQNEAQ (reference sequence). The CDR3 spells CASSGPSGGNTDTQYF. The CDR3, as DNA: TGTGCCAGCAGCGGTCCTAGCGGGGGAAACACAGATACGCAGTATTTT.

The chain joins TRBV7-2 to TRBJ1-4, with a possible D match to TRBD1 (5 bases). Germline V gives CDR1 SGHTA, CDR2 FQGNSA. V lost 3 bases, J lost 0 bases, and 11 bases lay in between. This CDR3 is 16 amino acids long. For the CDR3, the DNA is TGTGCCAGCAGCTTGAAGGGGACCCCAACTAATGAAAAACTGTTTTTT. Translated: CASSLKGTPTNEKLFF.

The chain is built from TRBV24-1 and TRBJ2-3, with 8 positions matching TRBD2. CDR3 length: 15 residues. V trimming: 4 bases; J trimming: 5 bases; junction bases outside the gene matches: 7. CDR1 and CDR2 (germline): KGHDR, SFDVKD. The CDR3 nucleotides are TGTGCCACCAGTGACCCTCGGGGGGGCAGAGATACGCAGTATTTT. It translates to CATSDPRGGRDTQYF.

This sequence joins TRBV25-1 and TRBJ1-2, with D possibly TRBD1 on 5 matching bases. V shed 4 bases and J shed 6 bases, with 15 bases lying between them. The CDR3 is made up of 14 amino acids. Germline-derived CDR1 and CDR2 are MGHDK and SYGVNS. The DNA for the CDR3 is TGTGCCAGCAGTGTGCCAGGGACGGGCCATGGCTACACCTTC. It is translated as CASSVPGTGHGYTF.

The chain employs TRBV2 and TRBJ2-2, with 10 bases aligning to TRBD2. Per germline, CDR1 SNHLY and CDR2 FYNNEI. J gave up 1 base and V 5 bases, and 4 bases lay outside the gene matches. The CDR3 has 16 amino acids. The CDR3 bases are TGTGCCAGCAGTCCGATAGCGGGGGGGAACACCGGGGAGCTGTTTTTT. Amino acids: CASSPIAGGNTGELFF.

This chain uses TRBV4-2 with TRBJ1-2; 9 positions agree with TRBD1. Germline trimming cut 4 bases from V and 8 bases from J; bases unmatched to any gene: 8. The CDR3 is made up of 14 amino acids. Per germline, CDR1 LGHNA and CDR2 YNFKEQ. The CDR3 spells CASSLAGTGKGYTF. Written as DNA, the CDR3 is TGTGCCAGCAGCCTCGCGGGGACAGGGAAAGGCTACACCTTC.

This clone has only a few counts. The gene calls are TRBV5-4 and TRBJ1-3; D might be TRBD1 (6 bases). The V gene's germline CDR1 is SGHNT and CDR2 YYREEE (reference sequence). V was clipped by 3 bases and J by 0 bases, with 16 bases between them. The CDR3 extends over 17 amino acids. The CDR3 DNA reads TGTGCCAGCAGCTACGGAATAGGACAGTCCTCTGGAAACACCATATATTTT. Its protein is CASSYGIGQSSGNTIYF.

This chain uses TRBV3-1 (or the pseudogene TRBV3-2) with TRBJ1-5; perhaps TRBD1 as D (5 bases). The CDR3 totals 15 residues. Trimming shortened V by 1 base and J by 0 bases, and 7 bases separated the two germline ends. Looked up from germline, CDR1 is LGHDT and CDR2 is YNNKEL (reference sequence). The CDR3 nucleotides read TGTGCCAGCAGCCAAGGGGGGGATAGCAATCAGCCCCAGCATTTT. It specifies CASSQGGDSNQPQHF.

In this sample, this clone turned up a few times. The genes are TRBV28 and TRBJ2-7, with D unclear. Trimming pared 1 base from V and 0 bases from J, leaving 1 base between. CDR1 MDHEN and CDR2 SYDVKM come from the germline V gene. The CDR3 spans 12 residues. CDR3: CASSLFSYEQYF. Here the CDR3 DNA reads TGTGCCAGCAGTTTATTCTCCTACGAGCAGTACTTC. The full variable domain, in which reference TRBV28 and TRBJ2-7 provide the parts outside the CDR3, is DVKVTQSSRYLVKRTGEKVFLECVQDMDHENMFWYRQDPGLGLRLIYFSYDVKMKEKGDIPEGYSVSREKKERFSLILESASTNQTSMYLCASSLFSYEQYFGPGTRLTVT.

V is TRBV28 and J is TRBJ2-7; D remains unclear. The CDR3 has 13 residues. Trimming pared 5 bases from V and 4 bases from J, leaving 12 bases between. In germline, CDR1 is MDHEN, CDR2 SYDVKM. CDR3 sequence reads: CASSPPLVYEQYF. The CDR3 bases are TGTGCCAGCAGTCCCCCCCTAGTATACGAGCAGTACTTC.

The chain joins TRBV30 to TRBJ1-3, with 11 positions matching TRBD1. The CDR3 covers 15 residues. Germline-derived CDR1 and CDR2 are GTSNPN and SVGIG (reference sequence). V was pared by 0 bases and J by 9 bases, with 7 bases of the junction left unmatched. The CDR3: CAWSVQGTGGVTIYF. The CDR3 bases are TGTGCCTGGAGTGTACAGGGGACAGGGGGAGTCACCATATATTTT.

The chain couples TRBV4-2 to TRBJ2-6, with 11 bases that match TRBD2. The CDR3 consists of 19 residues. Germline V CDR1 and CDR2: LGHNA, YNFKEQ. V lost 1 base to trimming and J lost 1 base; unmatched junction nucleotides: 6. The CDR3, as DNA: TGTGCCAGCAGCCAAGTCCTACCTAGCGGGGGGTCTGGGGCCAACGTCCTGACTTTC. This sequence encodes CASSQVLPSGGSGANVLTF.

The chain links TRBV27 to TRBJ2-3; the D is unclear. The CDR3 covers 14 residues. Germline-derived CDR1 and CDR2 are MNHEY and SMNVEV (reference sequence). V was trimmed by 0 bases and J by 3 bases, leaving 7 bases between them. Here the CDR3 DNA reads TGTGCCAGCAGTTTATCTGGGAAAACAGATACGCAGTATTTT. Translating gives CASSLSGKTDTQYF.

The rearrangement uses TRBV7-2 and TRBJ1-1, with D maybe TRBD1 (5 bases). The CDR3 covers 14 residues. V was shortened by 4 bases and J by 6 bases, with 15 bases between the two germline ends. CDR1 is SGHTA and CDR2 is FQGNSA in the germline V gene. DNA of the CDR3: TGTGCCAGCAGCTCTGAATACAGGTTTGCTGAAGCTTTCTTT. This translates into CASSSEYRFAEAFF.

This clone appeared once. The V gene is TRBV7-2, the J gene TRBJ1-2; weak D call: TRBD1 (5 bases). This CDR3 has 16 amino acids. The V and J ends lost 1 base and 1 base respectively, with 13 bases between them. Germline CDR1 and CDR2: SGHTA and FQGNSA. This CDR3 reads CASSLDGTGGNYGYTF. In nucleotides, the CDR3 is TGTGCCAGCAGCTTAGATGGGACCGGGGGTAACTATGGCTACACCTTC. Together with reference TRBV7-2 and TRBJ1-2, the CDR3 gives the full variable domain: GAGVSQSPSNKVTEKGKDVELRCDPISGHTALYWYRQSLGQGLEFLIYFQGNSAPDKSGLPSDRFSAERTGGSVSTLTIQRTQQEDSAVYLCASSLDGTGGNYGYTFGSGTRLTVV.

This chain links TRBV27 with TRBJ2-7, with unresolved D. V lost 4 bases and J lost 2, with 21 bases in between. Germline loops: CDR1 MNHEY, CDR2 SMNVEV (reference sequence). The CDR3 covers 17 residues. The CDR3 coding sequence is TGTGCCAGCAGTTCCTCGGGCCGGGCCGCAGGCCCCTACGAGCAGTACTTC. The encoded protein is CASSSSGRAAGPYEQYF.